Listed here are 5 T cell receptor beta chains from one sample, sequenced in a study of blood T cell repertoires in COVID-19. Here immunoSEQ multiplex PCR was the method, and the copy in TCRdb shows in-frame clones only, minus some. There are over 200,000 clones in the sample; roughly 90% occur only once, and 2.2% lies in the top ten. Sequencing was carried out using peripheral blood. Every receptor here comes from a man aged 25 to 45 who had recovered from COVID-19.

This clone occurred once. CDR3: CASSEHGTSGEGIQYF. Here the CDR3 DNA reads TGTGCCAGCAGTGAACATGGGACTAGCGGGGAAGGGATTCAGTACTTC. The chain is built from TRBV2 and TRBJ2-4; 13 positions agree with TRBD2. Germline CDR1 SNHLY, CDR2 FYNNEI. V shed 2 bases and J 10 bases; nucleotides not matched to a gene: 8. CDR3 size: 16 residues.

The chain recombines TRBV2 with TRBJ2-2; 7 positions match TRBD1. Germline values: CDR1 SNHLY, CDR2 FYNNEI. CDR3 size: 12 residues. V shed 8 bases and J 8 bases; nucleotides not matched to a gene: 5. The CDR3 spells CASDRERGELFF. The CDR3 DNA follows: TGTGCCAGCGACAGGGAAAGAGGGGAGCTGTTTTTT. The full variable domain, in which reference TRBV2 and TRBJ2-2 provide the parts outside the CDR3, is EPEVTQTPSHQVTQMGQEVILRCVPISNHLYFYWYRQILGQKVEFLVSFYNNEISEKSEIFDDQFSVERPDGSNFTLKIRSTKLEDSAMYFCASDRERGELFFGEGSRLTVL.

The gene calls are TRBV5-5 and TRBJ2-7; 7 bases fit TRBD1. V lost 5 bases, J lost 6 bases, and 11 bases stayed unmatched. The CDR3 totals 14 residues. Per germline, CDR1 SGHKS and CDR2 YYEKEE (reference sequence). The CDR3 DNA is TGTGCCAGCAGTATGCCGGGACAGCGGCCCGAGCAGTACTTC. Amino acids: CASSMPGQRPEQYF.

V is TRBV9 and J is TRBJ2-2, with D possibly matching TRBD1 (6 bases). Germline lookup yields CDR1 SGDLS and CDR2 YYNGEE. The CDR3 consists of 18 residues. V was clipped by 0 bases and J by 6 bases, with 21 bases between them. Here the CDR3 reads CASSVGVRGVSLAGELFF. The CDR3 bases are TGTGCCAGCAGCGTAGGGGTCAGGGGAGTTTCTTTAGCCGGGGAGCTGTTTTTT. The variable domain in full, with the rest retrieved from reference TRBV9 and TRBJ2-2, is DSGVTQTPKHLITATGQRVTLRCSPRSGDLSVYWYQQSLDQGLQFLIQYYNGEERAKGNILERFSAQQFPDLHSELNLSSLELGDSALYFCASSVGVRGVSLAGELFFGEGSRLTVL.

This clone has more than one count but fewer than ten. V and J are TRBV6-2 or TRBV6-3 and TRBJ1-5, with 12 bases aligning to TRBD1. With V trimmed by 6 bases and J by 7 bases, 10 bases remained unmatched. The CDR3 loop spans 16 amino acids. Germline-derived CDR1 and CDR2 are MNHEY and SVGEGT. CDR3 DNA: TGTGCCAGCAGCCGGGACAGGGGGCAAGAATACCAGCCCCAGCATTTT. Amino acid sequence: CASSRDRGQEYQPQHF.